The sequence of this T cell receptor (beta chain) was determined in a study of identical twins. General study findings and limits: The analysis was cross-sectional rather than longitudinal within donors. Cord blood beta clonotypes that were abundant carried fewer insertions, and memory repertoires showed no such trend. Sequences that were beta out-of-frame showed weaker excess twin sharing. Compared with unrelated sharing, twin-shared out-of-frame alpha sequences had more low-probability sequences.

TCRdb independently ran MiXCR on the 5' RACE reads; one entry per CDR3 protein. The sample lists just under 650,000 distinct CDR3 sequences, about 7% seen once, with 1.6% in the top ten. This CDR3 has 15 residues. Trimming cost V 4 bases and J 2 bases; bases outside gene matches: 7. Germline values: CDR1 SGHRS, CDR2 YFSETQ. A word on this clonotype: Its antigen is not identified.

The same sample was also studied in work on yellow fever vaccine responses in identical twins.

The rearrangement uses TRBV5-1 and TRBJ2-7; 9 bases agree with TRBD2. Sequencing was done on a sample of PBMCs. This clonotype was obtained from a woman younger than 30 in good health. DNA for the CDR3: TGCGCCAGCAGCCCGGAAGCTAGCGGGACCTACGAGCAGTACTTC. Amino acids: CASSPEASGTYEQYF. Full variable domain (rest looked up from reference TRBV5-1 and TRBJ2-7): KAGVTQTPRYLIKTRGQQVTLSCSPISGHRSVSWYQQTPGQGLQFLFEYFSETQRNKGNFPGRFSGRQFSNSRSEMNVSTLELGDSALYLCASSPEASGTYEQYFGPGTRLTVT.